This T cell receptor (beta chain) was sequenced during a study of vaccination and CD4 T cells after COVID-19. Scientists ran DNA taken from cultured CD4+ T cells through the Oncomine TCR Beta short-read assay for sequencing. MiXCR was run by TCRdb on the PCR reads, yielding one entry per CDR3 protein. This table holds 9,500 to 10,000 distinct CDR3 sequences, over 35% found once. This CDR3 comprises 17 residues. V gave up 3 bases and J gave up 1 base, with 18 bases separating them. Germline V gene lookup returns CDR1 MNHEY and CDR2 SMNVEV (reference sequence). A few counts support this clonotype. Its antigen is not known. Specified treatment: roughly ten-day PBMC culture with coronavirus spike peptide pools or control peptides (ViraFEST assay).

Material: CD4+ T cells from blood, cultured in vitro. The V and J genes are TRBV27 and TRBJ1-1; tentative D call: TRBD1 (5 bases). The sequence derives from a human donor who had recovered from COVID-19. The chain's CDR3 is CASSFGVGGWGNTEAFF. CDR3 DNA: TGTGCCAGCAGTTTCGGAGTTGGGGGGTGGGGGAACACTGAAGCTTTCTTT.